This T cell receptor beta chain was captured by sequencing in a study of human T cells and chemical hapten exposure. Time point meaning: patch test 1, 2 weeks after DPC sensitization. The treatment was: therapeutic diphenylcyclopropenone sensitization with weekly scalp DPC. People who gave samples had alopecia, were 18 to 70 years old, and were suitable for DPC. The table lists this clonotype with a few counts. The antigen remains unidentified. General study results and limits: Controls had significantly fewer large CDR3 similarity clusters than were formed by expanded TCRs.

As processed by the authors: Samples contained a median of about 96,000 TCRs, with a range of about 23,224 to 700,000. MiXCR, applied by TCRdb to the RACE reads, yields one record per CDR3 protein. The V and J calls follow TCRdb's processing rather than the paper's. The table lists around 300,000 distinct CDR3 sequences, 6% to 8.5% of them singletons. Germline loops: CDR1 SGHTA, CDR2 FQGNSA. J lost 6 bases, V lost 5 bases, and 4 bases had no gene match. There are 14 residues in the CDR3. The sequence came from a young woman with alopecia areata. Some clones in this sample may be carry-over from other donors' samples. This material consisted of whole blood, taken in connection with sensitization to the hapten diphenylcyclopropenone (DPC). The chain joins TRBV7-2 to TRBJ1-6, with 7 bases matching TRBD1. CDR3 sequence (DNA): TGTGCCAGCAGCCCGACAGGGTTTAATTCACCCCTCCACTTT. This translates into CASSPTGFNSPLHF.